These 21 T cell receptor beta chains came from one sample sequenced in a study of blood T cell repertoires in COVID-19. Assay: immunoSEQ multiplex PCR; the TCRdb copy retains only in-frame clones and omits some. The table lists 250,000 to 300,000 clones, 89% of them singletons. Specimen: PBMCs or T cells enriched from blood (not recorded which). The receptors stem from a woman aged 35 to 49 who had recovered from COVID-19.

This chain uses TRBV28 with TRBJ2-7; no clear D. Germline-derived CDR1 and CDR2 are MDHEN and SYDVKM. V dropped 7 bases and J dropped 4 bases, with 14 bases sitting between them. This CDR3 is 13 amino acids long. The CDR3 spells CASKSGDKYEQYF. CDR3 bases: TGTGCCAGCAAGTCGGGTGATAAGTACGAGCAGTACTTC.

This clone was counted once. This chain uses TRBV7-3 with TRBJ1-1, with 7 positions matching TRBD1. The CDR3 runs to 13 residues. V gave up 8 bases and J gave up 5 bases; unmatched junction bases: 8. CDR1 is SGHTA, CDR2 FQGTGA, per germline. CDR3 residues: CASQGDRATEAFF. Written as DNA, the CDR3 is TGTGCCAGCCAAGGAGACAGGGCTACTGAAGCTTTCTTT.

This chain joins TRBV30 and TRBJ2-3; possible D gene TRBD2, 5 bases. Germline CDR1 GTSNPN, CDR2 SVGIG (reference sequence). V lost 3 bases and J lost 8, with 12 bases in between. The CDR3 has 12 amino acids. The CDR3: CAWSLLEGTQYF. The CDR3, as DNA: TGTGCCTGGAGCCTTCTTGAGGGTACGCAGTATTTT.

This chain uses TRBV4-3 with TRBJ1-1; a weak D match, TRBD1 (5 bases). The germline V and J ends were trimmed by 0 bases and 2 bases, with 10 bases remaining between them. There are 15 residues in the CDR3. Per the germline V gene, CDR1 is LGHNA and CDR2 is YSLEER. CDR3 DNA sequence: TGCGCCAGCAGCCAAGAGGGATGGACAAACACTGAAGCTTTCTTT. This codes for CASSQEGWTNTEAFF.

This chain joins TRBV18 and TRBJ2-2; the D is unclear. This CDR3 is built from 14 residues. V was cut by 3 bases and J by 0 bases, with 5 bases left in between. Germline loops: CDR1 KGHSH, CDR2 LQKENI. The CDR3 reads CASSPSANTGELFF. In DNA, the CDR3 is TGTGCCAGCTCACCTTCGGCGAACACCGGGGAGCTGTTTTTT.

The V gene is TRBV4-1, the J gene TRBJ1-5; 9 bases are shared with TRBD1. V dropped 6 bases and J dropped 6; count of bases not matched to a gene: 12. This CDR3 is 16 amino acids long. Germline loops: CDR1 MGHRA, CDR2 YSYEKL. For the CDR3, the DNA is TGCGCCAGCAGACCTAACACCGGGACAGGGAGTCAGCCCCAGCATTTT. As protein: CASRPNTGTGSQPQHF.

V usage is TRBV5-1 and J usage is TRBJ2-1; 9 nucleotides agree with TRBD1. Germline V gives CDR1 SGHRS, CDR2 YFSETQ. The trim removed 3 bases at V and 5 bases at J, leaving 9 bases unmatched. CDR3 length: 16 residues. The DNA for the CDR3 is TGCGCCAGCAGCTCCATTTCGGGACAGGGAGACAATGAGCAGTTCTTC. The encoded protein is CASSSISGQGDNEQFF.

The CDR3 DNA sequence: TGTGCCAGCAGTAGAATAGCGGGGTCCTACGAGCAGTACTTC. Residues: CASSRIAGSYEQYF. The chain is built from TRBV2 and TRBJ2-7, with TRBD2 matching over 8 bases. Germline lookup yields CDR1 SNHLY and CDR2 FYNNEI. The CDR3 has 14 residues. The trim removed 5 bases at V and 1 base at J, leaving 4 bases unmatched.

This clone was counted a few times. The CDR3 sequence: CASSISDGDEAFF. CDR3 nucleotide sequence: TGTGCCAGTAGTATATCCGACGGAGATGAAGCTTTCTTT. The chain combines TRBV19 with TRBJ1-1; D is ambiguous. Germline CDR1 is LNHDA and CDR2 is SQIVND (reference sequence). V was cut by 2 bases and J by 7 bases, with 11 bases left in between. This CDR3 has 13 amino acids.

The DNA of the CDR3 is TGTGCCAGCAGCTTGGGGGGAACAGGCTTCTACGAGCAGTACTTC. Its protein is CASSLGGTGFYEQYF. The V gene is TRBV7-6, the J gene TRBJ2-7; D is perhaps TRBD2 (6 bases). The CDR3 totals 15 residues. The V end lost 3 bases, the J end lost 3 bases, and 15 bases lay between the germline ends. Germline V lookup: CDR1 SGHVS, CDR2 FNYEAQ.

V gene TRBV25-1 combines with J gene TRBJ1-1, with D unclear. Germline CDR1 MGHDK, CDR2 SYGVNS. V was shortened by 7 bases and J by 1 base, with 16 bases between the two germline ends. The CDR3 is 15 amino acids. CDR3: CASTIGDIRNTEAFF. DNA for the CDR3: TGTGCCAGCACCATTGGCGACATAAGGAACACTGAAGCTTTCTTT.

A remark on this clone: Other DNA sequences in this specimen translate into the identical CDR3. V gene TRBV5-1 combines with J gene TRBJ1-6, with no clear D. V was cut by 2 bases and J by 9 bases, with 12 bases left in between. This CDR3 has 14 amino acids. Germline CDR1 reads SGHRS; CDR2 reads YFSETQ. CDR3 DNA: TGCGCCAGCAGCTTAGCCGGGTTTGGTTCACCCCTCCACTTT. Protein product: CASSLAGFGSPLHF.

This chain links TRBV4-1 with TRBJ2-5; D is perhaps TRBD1 (5 bases). The V gene's germline CDR1 is MGHRA and CDR2 YSYEKL. The CDR3 has 15 amino acids. Trimming cost V 4 bases and J 2 bases, with 14 bases left between them. Here the CDR3 DNA reads TGCGCCAGCAGCCGGGCAAGACAGAGACAAGAGACCCAGTACTTC. As protein: CASSRARQRQETQYF.

The chain combines TRBV11-3 with TRBJ1-1; D is uncertain. Germline V lookup: CDR1 SGHNT, CDR2 YENEEA. The CDR3 totals 13 residues. V was shortened by 2 bases and J by 2 bases, with 6 bases between the two germline ends. This chain's CDR3 is CASSLRGNTEAFF. CDR3 DNA sequence: TGTGCCAGCAGCTTACGGGGAAACACTGAAGCTTTCTTT.

The J gene is TRBJ2-3, the V gene TRBV5-1, with 7 positions matching TRBD1. V shed 4 bases and J 0 bases; nucleotides not matched to a gene: 5. This CDR3 is 15 amino acids long. CDR1 SGHRS and CDR2 YFSETQ come from the germline V gene. The CDR3 loop is CASSPGTASTDTQYF. CDR3 bases: TGCGCCAGCAGCCCGGGGACAGCTAGCACAGATACGCAGTATTTT. Supplemented by reference TRBV5-1 and TRBJ2-3, the full variable domain reads KAGVTQTPRYLIKTRGQQVTLSCSPISGHRSVSWYQQTPGQGLQFLFEYFSETQRNKGNFPGRFSGRQFSNSRSEMNVSTLELGDSALYLCASSPGTASTDTQYFGPGTRLTVL.

CDR3 sequence (DNA): TGTGCCAGCAGCCCCGGGACACAGAAGGAGCAGTACTTC. Amino acid sequence: CASSPGTQKEQYF. The chain links TRBV28 to TRBJ2-7; D perhaps matches TRBD1 (6 bases). Germline CDR1 is MDHEN and CDR2 is SYDVKM. V lost 6 bases and J 7 bases, leaving 16 bases between the germline ends. The CDR3 runs to 13 residues.

The V call is TRBV6-6, the J call TRBJ2-3; D is unclear. CDR3 length equals 15 residues. V dropped 3 bases and J dropped 0 bases, with 10 bases sitting between them. Looked up from germline, CDR1 is MNHNY and CDR2 is SVGAGI (reference sequence). The CDR3 DNA sequence: TGTGCCAGCAGTTATGAGGCTACTAGCACAGATACGCAGTATTTT. It encodes CASSYEATSTDTQYF.

This clone was seen just once. V usage is TRBV29-1 and J usage is TRBJ2-1, with 9 bases fitting TRBD2. Germline V gene lookup returns CDR1 SQVTM and CDR2 ANQGSEA. J was trimmed by 3 bases and V by 5 bases; bases with no gene match: 14. The CDR3 has 17 amino acids. The CDR3 DNA sequence: TGCAGCGTTCCCCATGGTCGGCTAGCGGGGAACTACAATGAGCAGTTCTTC. Protein sequence: CSVPHGRLAGNYNEQFF.

This rearrangement joins TRBV7-2 to TRBJ2-7; D gene ambiguous. The CDR3 is made up of 14 amino acids. Trimming removed 1 base from V and 2 bases from J, with 9 bases in between. From germline, CDR1 is SGHTA and CDR2 FQGNSA. CDR3 region: CASSLGLRTYEQYF. CDR3 DNA: TGTGCCAGCAGCTTAGGTCTGCGTACCTACGAGCAGTACTTC.

The CDR3 reads CASSYFLQGAGQPQHF. CDR3 nucleotide sequence: TGTGCCAGCAGTTACTTTCTCCAGGGGGCTGGTCAGCCCCAGCATTTT. V usage is TRBV6-2 or TRBV6-3 and J usage is TRBJ1-5, with 8 bases that match TRBD1. CDR1 and CDR2 (germline): MNHEY, SVGEGT. The CDR3 consists of 16 residues. After removal of 1 base from V and 6 bases from J, the junction contained 8 bases not matched to a gene.

The chain links TRBV6-6 to TRBJ2-3, with TRBD2 matching over 14 bases. Germline CDR1 MNHNY, CDR2 SVGAGI (reference sequence). The CDR3 extends over 18 amino acids. Trimming took 5 bases from V and 4 from J; bases not matched to a gene: 11. The CDR3 DNA reads TGTGCCAGCAGTCGATGGACTAGCGGGAGGTCATACGCAGATACGCAGTATTTT. This gives the protein CASSRWTSGRSYADTQYF.